These T cell receptor beta chains were read from a single sample in a study of T-cell reconstitution after alpha-beta-depleted transplantation in children. TCRdb re-derived calls from the PCR reads in MiXCR, one entry per CDR3 protein. The sample has roughly 89,000 distinct CDR3 sequences, more than 9% seen once. Source: PBMCs from the stem cell graft donor, taken from the stem cell graft. The receptors come from a human donor who donated a stem cell graft to a child with inherited bone marrow failure. CDR3s include the opening cysteine and the closing phenylalanine or tryptophan. The order of the fields is clone size, D gene, V gene, J gene, CDR3 protein, CDR3 DNA. A D gene is named only where the DNA matches it firmly. Where a row states a size, it is once, few, many or the class of an expanded clone; other rows omit it.

>.|.|TRBV6-5|TRBJ1-5
CASRIGPASNQPQHF
TGTGCCAGCAGGATTGGACCCGCTAGCAATCAGCCCCAGCATTTT
>many|.|TRBV19|TRBJ1-6
CASTGSQRFNSPLHF
TGTGCCAGTACCGGGTCACAGAGGTTTAATTCACCCCTCCACTTT
>many|.|TRBV5-6|TRBJ2-2
CASADFTGELFF
TGTGCCTCCGCGGATTTCACCGGGGAGCTGTTTTTT
>many|.|TRBV27|TRBJ2-1
CASSRDLYDDEQFF
TGTGCCAGCTCCCGGGACCTATACGATGATGAGCAGTTCTTC
>many|.|TRBV5-6|TRBJ2-7
CASSRRRVYEQYF
TGTGCCAGCAGCCGCCGTAGAGTCTACGAGCAGTACTTC
>many|.|TRBV7-9|TRBJ1-5
CASSFGGNNQPQHF
TGTGCCAGCAGCTTTGGAGGAAACAATCAGCCCCAGCATTTT
>many|TRBD2|TRBV29-1|TRBJ2-1
CSTLGSGSGNEQFF
TGCAGCACCTTGGGTAGCGGGAGTGGGAATGAGCAGTTCTTC
>medium-sized|.|TRBV4-1|TRBJ2-3
CASSHTTGWSTDTQYF
TGCGCCAGCAGCCACACGACAGGTTGGAGCACAGATACGCAGTATTTT
>many|.|TRBV4-3|TRBJ1-1
CASSQVGRYTEAFF
TGCGCCAGCAGCCAAGTCGGCAGGTACACTGAAGCTTTCTTT
>many|TRBD2|TRBV5-8|TRBJ2-3
CASSSKLTSGRFTDTQYF
TGTGCCAGCAGCTCTAAATTGACTAGCGGGAGGTTCACAGATACGCAGTATTTT
>many|.|TRBV12-3/TRBV12-4|TRBJ2-7
CASSLMSGYSSYEQYF
TGTGCCAGCAGTTTAATGAGCGGCTACAGCTCCTACGAGCAGTACTTC
>many|TRBD1|TRBV18|TRBJ1-6
CASSPRDSYNSPLHF
TGTGCCAGCTCACCACGGGACAGCTATAATTCACCCCTCCACTTT
>many|.|TRBV4-3|TRBJ1-5
CASSQEIGQPQHF
TGCGCCAGCAGCCAAGAGATAGGGCAGCCCCAGCATTTT
>many|.|TRBV10-3|TRBJ2-2
CAITLTGRNTGELFF
TGTGCCATCACTCTGACAGGCAGAAACACCGGGGAGCTGTTTTTT
>.|.|TRBV10-3|TRBJ2-3
CAISDPSKRGTDTQYF
TGTGCCATCAGTGACCCGAGCAAAAGGGGCACAGATACGCAGTATTTT
>.|.|TRBV11-3|TRBJ2-1
CASSGSTYNEQFF
TGTGCCAGCAGCGGCTCAACCTACAATGAGCAGTTCTTC
>many|TRBD2|TRBV5-1|TRBJ2-2
CASSLGLADTGELFF
TGCGCCAGCAGCTTGGGACTAGCAGACACCGGGGAGCTGTTTTTT
>many|TRBD1|TRBV6-1|TRBJ2-7
CASSAGQFYEQYF
TGTGCCAGCAGTGCGGGACAGTTCTACGAGCAGTACTTC
>many|.|TRBV7-2|TRBJ1-2
CASTPPTANYGYTF
TGTGCCAGCACCCCCCCCACAGCGAACTATGGCTACACCTTC
>many|TRBD1|TRBV29-1|TRBJ2-7
CSALGGQASSYEQYF
TGCAGCGCCCTAGGGGGACAGGCCAGCTCCTACGAGCAGTACTTC
>many|.|TRBV27|TRBJ1-5
CASSLRAGRPQHF
TGTGCCAGCAGTTTACGTGCAGGGCGGCCCCAGCATTTT
>many|.|TRBV20-1|TRBJ2-7
CSASQQGGGLPYEQYF
TGCAGTGCTAGTCAGCAGGGGGGAGGCTTACCCTACGAGCAGTACTTC
>many|.|TRBV12-3/TRBV12-4|TRBJ1-5
CASNFAGGEQPQHF
TGTGCCAGCAATTTTGCGGGGGGCGAGCAGCCCCAGCATTTT
>.|.|TRBV6-1|TRBJ2-7
CASSEQAASYEQYF
TGTGCCAGCAGTGAACAGGCCGCCTCCTACGAGCAGTACTTC
>few|.|TRBV6-5|TRBJ2-1
CASSYQGGSYNEQFF
TGTGCCAGCAGTTACCAGGGCGGCTCCTACAATGAGCAGTTCTTC
>many|.|TRBV4-1|TRBJ2-1
CASSQEKEGARYNEQFF
TGCGCCAGCAGCCAAGAGAAGGAAGGGGCAAGGTACAATGAGCAGTTCTTC
>many|TRBD1|TRBV7-9|TRBJ2-3
CATPGTDTDTQYF
TGTGCCACCCCCGGGACAGACACAGATACGCAGTATTTT
>few|.|TRBV7-3|TRBJ1-1
CASSFGQGTEAFF
TGTGCCAGCAGCTTTGGTCAGGGCACTGAAGCTTTCTTT
>.|TRBD2|TRBV7-3|TRBJ2-3
CASSPASGLGTQYF
TGTGCCAGCAGCCCGGCTAGCGGATTGGGGACGCAGTATTTT
>many|.|TRBV29-1|TRBJ2-5
CSVSQAQETQYF
TGCAGCGTCTCTCAGGCGCAAGAGACCCAGTACTTC
>few|TRBD2|TRBV4-2|TRBJ2-7
CASSQVLAGGPGEQYF
TGTGCCAGCAGCCAAGTATTAGCGGGAGGGCCCGGCGAGCAGTACTTC